The 9 T cell receptor beta chains reported below all come from one sample, sequenced in a study of CD8+ T cells in alopecia areata. Investigators isolated RNA and reverse transcribed it into cDNA to act as the sequencing template. Profiled with immunoSEQ multiplex PCR; TCRdb holds only in-frame clones, not every one. This table holds about 140,000 clones, 86% found once. Treatment: oral pan-JAK inhibitor, 5-10 mg twice daily. Sequences were derived from CD8+ T cells sorted from blood, sampled at week 4, from a patient treated with tofacitinib. The receptors derive from a human donor with alopecia areata.

The CDR3 region has the DNA TGCGCCAGCAGCTTGGTGAACTACTTGTCTTCCTACAATGAGCAGTTCTTC. This gives the protein CASSLVNYLSSYNEQFF. V and J are TRBV5-1 and TRBJ2-1; unclear D gene. The germline V gene has CDR1 SGHRS and CDR2 YFSETQ. Trimming cost V 0 bases and J 1 base, with 14 bases left between them. The CDR3 runs 17 residues.

The J gene is TRBJ2-2, the V gene TRBV7-2, with D perhaps TRBD1 or TRBD2 (5 bases each). Trimming took 1 base from V and 4 from J, leaving 7 bases between them. The CDR3 totals 14 residues. CDR1 is SGHTA and CDR2 is FQGNSA in the germline V gene. The CDR3 loop reads CASSLGGSTGELFF. In DNA, the CDR3 is TGTGCCAGCAGCTTAGGGGGGAGCACCGGGGAGCTGTTTTTT.

This rearrangement joins TRBV7-8 to TRBJ2-7; D might be TRBD2 (5 bases). This CDR3 spans 13 amino acids. CDR1 and CDR2 (germline): SGHVS, FQNEAQ. V was pared by 4 bases and J by 3 bases, with 10 bases between. Here the CDR3 reads CASSYRGNYEQYF. CDR3 in DNA: TGTGCCAGCAGCTACCGGGGTAACTACGAGCAGTACTTC.

The chain joins TRBV19 to TRBJ1-1; 8 bases are shared with TRBD1. The CDR3 consists of 13 residues. Trimming removed 3 bases from V and 11 bases from J; junction bases left unmatched: 8. Germline CDR1 LNHDA, CDR2 SQIVND (reference sequence). CDR3 protein: CASSIGQGGDAFF. DNA for the CDR3: TGTGCCAGTAGTATCGGACAGGGAGGTGACGCTTTCTTT.

The chain combines TRBV7-9 with TRBJ1-5, with D tentatively TRBD1 (6 bases). This CDR3 contains 14 residues. In germline, CDR1 is SEHNR, CDR2 FQNEAQ (reference sequence). V was trimmed by 1 base and J by 2 bases, leaving 6 bases between them. CDR3: CASSLGQGNQPQHF. The CDR3 DNA follows: TGTGCCAGCAGCTTAGGACAGGGCAATCAGCCCCAGCATTTT.

This clone appeared once. CDR3 nucleotides: TGTGCCAGTAGTATTGGTCCCATCGACCGAATCTACAATGAGCAGTTCTTC. It yields the protein CASSIGPIDRIYNEQFF. The chain employs TRBV19 and TRBJ2-1; D remains unclear. V lost 3 bases to trimming and J lost 3 bases, with 18 bases between them. The length of the CDR3 is 17 residues. Germline CDR1 and CDR2: LNHDA and SQIVND (reference sequence).

The chain combines TRBV10-1 with TRBJ2-1, with D maybe TRBD2 (6 bases). CDR1 is WNHNN and CDR2 is SYGVQD in the germline V gene (reference sequence). The CDR3 is made up of 16 amino acids. Trimming pared 3 bases from V and 6 bases from J, leaving 18 bases between. CDR3 DNA sequence: TGCGCCAGCAGTGAATGGCGGGGCCCCGCTAGCAATGAGCAGTTCTTC. As protein: CASSEWRGPASNEQFF.

In its sample, this clone was seen a few times. CDR3 coding DNA: TGTGCCAGCAGTTTATCGACAGGGCTTCTAGCCAAAAACATTCAGTACTTC. It translates to CASSLSTGLLAKNIQYF. The rearrangement uses TRBV27 and TRBJ2-4; 7 nucleotides match TRBD1. CDR3 length equals 17 residues. CDR1 is MNHEY and CDR2 is SMNVEV in the germline V gene (reference sequence). Losses at the gene ends were 0 bases for V and 0 bases for J; bases not matched to a gene: 5.

The CDR3 sequence: CASSRTSGGFTDTQYF. CDR3 coding DNA: TGTGCCAGCAGCCGAACTAGCGGGGGATTCACAGATACGCAGTATTTT. V is TRBV7-6 and J is TRBJ2-3; 11 bases are shared with TRBD2. Unmatched junction bases numbered 6, after V lost 5 bases and J lost 2 bases. Germline V lookup: CDR1 SGHVS, CDR2 FNYEAQ. This CDR3 spans 16 amino acids.